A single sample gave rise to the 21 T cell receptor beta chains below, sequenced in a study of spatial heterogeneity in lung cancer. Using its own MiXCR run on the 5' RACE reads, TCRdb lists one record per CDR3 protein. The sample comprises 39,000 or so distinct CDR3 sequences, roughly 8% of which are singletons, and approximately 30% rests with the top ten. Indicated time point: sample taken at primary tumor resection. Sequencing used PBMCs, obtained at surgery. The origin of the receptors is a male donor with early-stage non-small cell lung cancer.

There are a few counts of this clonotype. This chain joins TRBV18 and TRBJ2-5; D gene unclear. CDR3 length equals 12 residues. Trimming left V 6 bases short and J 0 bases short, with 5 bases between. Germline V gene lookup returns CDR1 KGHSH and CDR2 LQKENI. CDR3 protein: CASSPYQETQYF. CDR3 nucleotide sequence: TGTGCCAGCTCGCCGTACCAAGAGACCCAGTACTTC.

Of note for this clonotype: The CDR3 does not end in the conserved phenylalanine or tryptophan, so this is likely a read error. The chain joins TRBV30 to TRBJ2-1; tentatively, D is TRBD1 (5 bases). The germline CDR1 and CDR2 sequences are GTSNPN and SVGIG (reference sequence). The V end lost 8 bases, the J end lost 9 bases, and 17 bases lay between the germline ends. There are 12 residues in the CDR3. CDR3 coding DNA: TGTGCCCAAGGAGACAGCCGTGTTGAGCAGTTCTCC. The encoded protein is CAQGDSRVEQFS.

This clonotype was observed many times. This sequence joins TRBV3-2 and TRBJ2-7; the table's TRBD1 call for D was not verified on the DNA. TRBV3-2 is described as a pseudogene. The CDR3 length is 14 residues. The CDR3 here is CASSQGQGVDEQYV. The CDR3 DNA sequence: TGTGCCAGCAGCCAAGGACAGGGGGTCGACGAGCAGTACGTC.

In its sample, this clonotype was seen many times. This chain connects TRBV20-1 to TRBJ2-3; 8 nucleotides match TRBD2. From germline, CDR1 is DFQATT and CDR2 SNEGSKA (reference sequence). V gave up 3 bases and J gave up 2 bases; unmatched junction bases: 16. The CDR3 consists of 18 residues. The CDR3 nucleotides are TGCAGTGCTAGTCGGCTGGGCGGGGGGCCGACGAACACAGATACGCAGTATTTT. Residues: CSASRLGGGPTNTDTQYF.

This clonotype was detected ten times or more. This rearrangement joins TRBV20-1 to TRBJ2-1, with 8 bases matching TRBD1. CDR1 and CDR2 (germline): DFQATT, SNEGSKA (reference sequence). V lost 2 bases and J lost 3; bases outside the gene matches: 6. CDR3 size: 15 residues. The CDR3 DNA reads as TGCAGTGCTAGATCACAGGGGGAAGGCTACAATGAGCAGTTCTTC. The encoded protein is CSARSQGEGYNEQFF.

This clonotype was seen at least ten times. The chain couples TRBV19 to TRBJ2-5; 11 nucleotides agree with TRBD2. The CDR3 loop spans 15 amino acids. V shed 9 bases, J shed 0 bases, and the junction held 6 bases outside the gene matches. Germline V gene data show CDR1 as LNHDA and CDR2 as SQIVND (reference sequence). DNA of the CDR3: TGTGCCAGCGGGGGACTAGCGGCGAACCAAGAGACCCAGTACTTC. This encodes CASGGLAANQETQYF.

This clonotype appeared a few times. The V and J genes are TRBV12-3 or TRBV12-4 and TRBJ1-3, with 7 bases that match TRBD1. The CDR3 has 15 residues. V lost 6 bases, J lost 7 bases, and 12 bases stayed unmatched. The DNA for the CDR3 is TGTGCCAGCAGCGCTATTCAGGGGGAAGAGAACACCATATATTTT. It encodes CASSAIQGEENTIYF.

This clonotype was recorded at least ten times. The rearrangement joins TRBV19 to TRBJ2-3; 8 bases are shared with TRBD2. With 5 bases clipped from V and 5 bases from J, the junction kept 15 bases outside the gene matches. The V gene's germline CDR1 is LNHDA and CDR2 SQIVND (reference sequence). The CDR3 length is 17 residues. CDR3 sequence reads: CASSVYHSGDGGDTQYF. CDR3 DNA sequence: TGTGCCAGTAGTGTTTACCATAGCGGGGATGGTGGAGATACGCAGTATTTT. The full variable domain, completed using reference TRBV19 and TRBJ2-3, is DGGITQSPKYLFRKEGQNVTLSCEQNLNHDAMYWYRQDPGQGLRLIYYSQIVNDFQKGDIAEGYSVSREKKESFPLTVTSAQKNPTAFYLCASSVYHSGDGGDTQYFGPGTRLTVL.

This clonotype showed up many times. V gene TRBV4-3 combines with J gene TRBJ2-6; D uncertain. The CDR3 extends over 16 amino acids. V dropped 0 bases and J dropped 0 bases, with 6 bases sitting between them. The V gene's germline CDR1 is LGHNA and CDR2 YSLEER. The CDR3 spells CASSQDTFSGANVLTF. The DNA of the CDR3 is TGCGCCAGCAGCCAAGATACCTTCTCTGGGGCCAACGTCCTGACTTTC.

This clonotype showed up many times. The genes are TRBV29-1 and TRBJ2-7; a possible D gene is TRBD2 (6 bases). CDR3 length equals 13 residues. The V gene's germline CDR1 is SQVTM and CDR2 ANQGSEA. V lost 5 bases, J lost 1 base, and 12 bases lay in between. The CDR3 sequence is CSVPRAGSYEQYF. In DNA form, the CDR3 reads TGCAGCGTTCCGCGGGCGGGGTCCTACGAGCAGTACTTC.

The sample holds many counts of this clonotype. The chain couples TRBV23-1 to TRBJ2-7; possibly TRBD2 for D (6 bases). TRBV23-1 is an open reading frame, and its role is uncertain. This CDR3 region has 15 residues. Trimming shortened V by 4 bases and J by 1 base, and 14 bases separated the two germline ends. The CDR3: CASSLAGMVSYEQYV. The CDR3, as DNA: TGCGCCAGCAGTCTGGCGGGAATGGTATCCTACGAGCAGTACGTC.

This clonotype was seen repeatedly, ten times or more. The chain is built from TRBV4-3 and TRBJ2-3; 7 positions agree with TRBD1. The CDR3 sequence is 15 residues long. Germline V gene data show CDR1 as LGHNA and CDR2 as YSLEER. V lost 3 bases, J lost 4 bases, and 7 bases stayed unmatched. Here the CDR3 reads CASSQLSTGADTQYF. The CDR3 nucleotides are TGCGCCAGCAGCCAGCTCTCCACAGGGGCAGATACGCAGTATTTT.

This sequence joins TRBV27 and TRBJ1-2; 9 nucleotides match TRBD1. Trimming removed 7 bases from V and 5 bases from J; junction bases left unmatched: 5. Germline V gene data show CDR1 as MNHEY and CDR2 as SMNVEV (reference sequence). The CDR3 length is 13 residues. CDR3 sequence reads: CASTKTGGYGYTF. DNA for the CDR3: TGTGCCAGCACCAAGACAGGGGGGTATGGCTACACCTTC.

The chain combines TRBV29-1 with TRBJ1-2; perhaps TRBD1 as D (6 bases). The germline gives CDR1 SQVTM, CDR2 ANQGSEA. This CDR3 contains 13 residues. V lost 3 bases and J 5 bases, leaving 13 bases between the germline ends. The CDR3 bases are TGCAGCGTTGACAGAACAGGGAAGTATGGCTACACCTTC. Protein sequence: CSVDRTGKYGYTF.

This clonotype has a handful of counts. The CDR3 protein is CSATREGWGNTIYF. CDR3 in DNA: TGCAGTGCTACCCGGGAAGGGTGGGGAAACACCATATATTTT. The rearrangement uses TRBV20-1 and TRBJ1-3; D not certain. The CDR3 length is 14 residues. With 4 bases removed from V and 4 bases from J, the gap between germline ends came to 14 bases. Germline-derived CDR1 and CDR2 are DFQATT and SNEGSKA (reference sequence).

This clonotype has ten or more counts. The CDR3 sequence: CASSQDFRGGLAGRKATDTQYF. CDR3 bases: TGTGCCAGCAGCCAAGACTTTCGAGGAGGACTAGCGGGCCGTAAGGCCACAGATACGCAGTATTTT. The V and J genes are TRBV14 and TRBJ2-3; 11 bases are shared with TRBD2. Losses at the gene ends were 0 bases for V and 2 bases for J; bases not matched to a gene: 19. The CDR3 runs 22 residues. In germline, CDR1 is SGHDN, CDR2 FVKESK.

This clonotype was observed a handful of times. The CDR3 spells CASRSTGLGDSGELFF. In DNA form, the CDR3 reads TGCGCCAGCAGGTCCACAGGGTTGGGTGACAGCGGGGAGCTGTTTTTT. The V gene is TRBV4-1, the J gene TRBJ2-2, with a possible D match to TRBD1 (6 bases). Trimming removed 6 bases from V and 7 bases from J, with 21 bases in between. Per germline, CDR1 MGHRA and CDR2 YSYEKL. The CDR3 runs to 16 residues.

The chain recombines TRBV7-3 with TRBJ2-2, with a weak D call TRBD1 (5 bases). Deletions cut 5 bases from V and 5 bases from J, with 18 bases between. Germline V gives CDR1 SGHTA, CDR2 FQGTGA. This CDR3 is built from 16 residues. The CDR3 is CASSPNPPGLTGELFF. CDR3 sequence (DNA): TGTGCCAGCAGCCCCAACCCCCCAGGGTTAACCGGGGAGCTGTTTTTT.

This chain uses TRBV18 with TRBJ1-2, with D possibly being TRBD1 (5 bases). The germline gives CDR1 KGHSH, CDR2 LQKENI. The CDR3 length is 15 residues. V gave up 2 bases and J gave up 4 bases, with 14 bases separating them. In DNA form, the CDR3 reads TGTGCCAGCTCACCATCGGGACCTCCAGGCTATGGCTACACCTTC. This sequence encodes CASSPSGPPGYGYTF.

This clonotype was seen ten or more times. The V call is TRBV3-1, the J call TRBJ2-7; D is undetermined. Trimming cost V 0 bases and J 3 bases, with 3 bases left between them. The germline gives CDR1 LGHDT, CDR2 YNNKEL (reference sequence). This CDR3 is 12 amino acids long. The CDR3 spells CASSQDRYEQYV. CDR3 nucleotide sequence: TGTGCCAGCAGCCAAGATCGCTACGAGCAGTACGTC.

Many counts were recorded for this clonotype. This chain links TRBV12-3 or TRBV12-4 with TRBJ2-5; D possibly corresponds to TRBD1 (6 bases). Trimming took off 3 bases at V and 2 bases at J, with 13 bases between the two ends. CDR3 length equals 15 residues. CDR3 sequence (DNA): TGTGCCAGCAGTTTCAGGGCAGGGGAACAAGAGACCCAGTACTTC. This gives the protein CASSFRAGEQETQYF.